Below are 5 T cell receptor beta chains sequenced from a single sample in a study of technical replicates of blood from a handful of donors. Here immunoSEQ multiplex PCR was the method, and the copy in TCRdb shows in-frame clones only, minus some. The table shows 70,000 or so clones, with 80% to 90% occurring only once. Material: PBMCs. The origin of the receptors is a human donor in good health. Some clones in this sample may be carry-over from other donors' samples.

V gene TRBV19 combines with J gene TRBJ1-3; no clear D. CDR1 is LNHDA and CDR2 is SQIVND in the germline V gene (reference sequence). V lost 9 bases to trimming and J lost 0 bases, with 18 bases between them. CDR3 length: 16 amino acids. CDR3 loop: CASKPWEGSSGNTIYF. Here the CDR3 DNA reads TGTGCCAGCAAACCTTGGGAGGGAAGCTCTGGAAACACCATATATTTT. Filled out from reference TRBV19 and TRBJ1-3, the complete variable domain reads DGGITQSPKYLFRKEGQNVTLSCEQNLNHDAMYWYRQDPGQGLRLIYYSQIVNDFQKGDIAEGYSVSREKKESFPLTVTSAQKNPTAFYLCASKPWEGSSGNTIYFGEGSWLTVV.

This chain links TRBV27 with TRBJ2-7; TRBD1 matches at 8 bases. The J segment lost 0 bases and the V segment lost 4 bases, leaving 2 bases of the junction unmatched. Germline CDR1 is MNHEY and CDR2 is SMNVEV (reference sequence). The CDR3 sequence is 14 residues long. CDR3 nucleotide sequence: TGTGCCAGCAGTTGGACAGGGACCTCCTACGAGCAGTACTTC. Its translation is CASSWTGTSYEQYF.

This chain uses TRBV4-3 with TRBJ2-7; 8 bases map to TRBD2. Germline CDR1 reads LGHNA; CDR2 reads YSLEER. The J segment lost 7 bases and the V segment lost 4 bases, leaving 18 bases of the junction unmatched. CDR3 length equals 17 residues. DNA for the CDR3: TGCGCCAGCAGCCCGGCCCCGGGTACGGGAGGGCCTCGAGAGCAGTACTTC. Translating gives CASSPAPGTGGPREQYF.

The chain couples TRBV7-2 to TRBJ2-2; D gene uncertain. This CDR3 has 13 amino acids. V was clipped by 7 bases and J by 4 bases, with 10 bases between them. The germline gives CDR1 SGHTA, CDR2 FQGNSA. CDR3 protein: CASTTILTGELFF. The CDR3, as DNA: TGTGCCAGCACCACTATTCTCACCGGGGAGCTGTTTTTT.

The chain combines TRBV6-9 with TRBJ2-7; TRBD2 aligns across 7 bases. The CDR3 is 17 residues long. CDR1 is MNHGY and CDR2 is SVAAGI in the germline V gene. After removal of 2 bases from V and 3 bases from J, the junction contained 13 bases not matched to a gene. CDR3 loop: CASSYAHPRGGVYEQYF. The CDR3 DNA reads TGTGCCAGCAGTTATGCCCACCCTCGCGGGGGAGTCTACGAGCAGTACTTC.